These 6 T cell receptor beta chains were sequenced from one sample in a study of T cells in Graves' hyperthyroidism and ophthalmopathy. From RNA transcripts, TCR beta CDR3 regions were amplified. A set of HTBI primers served as the primers for a first-round RT-PCR of the TCR CDR3. One entry per CDR3 protein, called by TCRdb with MiXCR from the multiplex PCR reads. The repertoire holds about half a million distinct CDR3 sequences, with around 24% as singletons. Sequenced input: blood. These receptors all stem from a woman in her thirties with Graves' ophthalmopathy.

This clonotype was detected ten times or more. This chain joins TRBV20-1 and TRBJ2-7; D perhaps matches TRBD1 (5 bases). Trimming removed 1 base at V and 2 bases at J, with 15 bases between. Germline V lookup: CDR1 DFQATT, CDR2 SNEGSKA (reference sequence). The CDR3 has 15 residues. CDR3 loop: CSARGTTGLAYEQYF. Here the CDR3 DNA reads TGCAGTGCTAGAGGGACCACAGGCTTGGCCTACGAGCAGTACTTC.

The genes are TRBV12-5 and TRBJ2-2; maybe TRBD2 (6 bases). Germline assignment: CDR1 LGHNT and CDR2 FRNRAP. This CDR3 contains 18 residues. Trimming pared 0 bases from V and 0 bases from J, leaving 14 bases between. CDR3 bases: TGTGCTAGTGGTTTGGTACGGGGGTGGTACGCGAACACCGGGGAGCTGTTTTTT. Its protein is CASGLVRGWYANTGELFF.

This clonotype was seen repeatedly, ten times or more. This sequence joins TRBV6-1 and TRBJ1-1, with 8 bases matching TRBD1. The CDR3 is 13 residues long. J was trimmed by 3 bases and V by 6 bases; bases with no gene match: 3. Germline V CDR1 and CDR2: MNHNS, SASEGT. Here the CDR3 reads CASRTTGDTEAFF. The CDR3 DNA follows: TGTGCCAGCAGGACGACAGGGGACACTGAAGCTTTCTTT.

This clonotype was detected a few times. The chain has TRBV12-3 or TRBV12-4 and TRBJ1-2, with D possibly TRBD1 on 5 matching bases. The CDR3 is 15 residues long. V was clipped by 4 bases and J by 2 bases, with 14 bases between them. CDR3 in amino acids: CASSSHWPGNYGYTF. The CDR3 DNA reads as TGTGCCAGCAGTTCCCATTGGCCAGGGAACTATGGCTACACCTTC.

This chain uses TRBV6-1 with TRBJ2-7; a weak D match, TRBD1 (6 bases). Germline V lookup: CDR1 MNHNS, CDR2 SASEGT. The CDR3 is 13 amino acids. Trimming shortened V by 10 bases and J by 2 bases, and 15 bases separated the two germline ends. The CDR3 sequence: CATKSGHPYEQYF. Here the CDR3 DNA reads TGTGCCACCAAATCGGGACATCCCTACGAGCAGTACTTC.

The V call is TRBV12-3 or TRBV12-4, the J call TRBJ1-5, with D perhaps matching TRBD1 (5 bases). The CDR3 is made up of 16 amino acids. The V end was cut by 5 bases, the J end by 1 base, with 15 bases between. CDR3 DNA sequence: TGTGCCAGCAGTGGTCTCGGGGGGGGAAGCAATCAGCCCCAGCATTTT. Translation gives CASSGLGGGSNQPQHF.